Each of the 15 T cell receptor beta chains below was sequenced from the same sample in a study of cytomegalovirus exposure and HLA in healthy donors (dated by TCRdb to about 2017). The library was obtained by the immunoSEQ multiplex PCR assay. The multiplex PCR relied on a mix of 60 forward primers for TCR Vbeta segments and 13 reverse primers for TCR Jbeta segments. Held by TCRdb, this immuneACCESS table contains in-frame sequences only and omits some clones. Under half of the omission traces to an unresolved V gene where checked; the cause of the rest is unknown. Here the sample has approximately 100,000 clones; roughly 71% occur a single time. The biggest ten clones account for about 5% of the sample. Sequencing was carried out using PBMCs. Every receptor here comes from a woman between 40 and 50 years old in good health and CMV-seronegative.

The rearrangement uses TRBV7-8 and TRBJ2-7; D perhaps matches TRBD2 (5 bases). CDR1 is SGHVS and CDR2 is FQNEAQ in the germline V gene. The CDR3 spans 15 residues. V was pared by 5 bases and J by 1 base, with 15 bases between. The chain's CDR3 is CASSTGRDSSYEQYF. CDR3 bases: TGTGCCAGCAGCACCGGACGGGATTCTTCCTACGAGCAGTACTTC.

The chain recombines TRBV30 with TRBJ1-1; 7 nucleotides align to TRBD1. Germline V gene lookup returns CDR1 GTSNPN and CDR2 SVGIG (reference sequence). V lost 3 bases to trimming and J lost 0 bases; unmatched junction nucleotides: 4. The CDR3 consists of 14 residues. CDR3 amino acids: CAWRSGQVNTEAFF. The CDR3 nucleotides are TGTGCCTGGAGATCTGGACAGGTGAACACTGAAGCTTTCTTT.

The J gene is TRBJ1-3, the V gene TRBV4-1, with 7 bases that match TRBD1. The CDR3 has 17 residues. Germline CDR1 reads MGHRA; CDR2 reads YSYEKL. V gave up 2 bases and J gave up 4 bases; unmatched junction bases: 11. CDR3 sequence reads: CASSQLYTGQKGNTIYF. CDR3 nucleotides: TGCGCCAGCAGCCAACTCTATACGGGACAGAAGGGAAACACCATATATTTT.

V is TRBV19 and J is TRBJ2-3; D gene uncertain. Trimming cost V 0 bases and J 5 bases, with 9 bases left between them. The CDR3 is 14 amino acids. Germline values: CDR1 LNHDA, CDR2 SQIVND (reference sequence). CDR3 amino acids: CASSIDSNRDTQYF. The CDR3 DNA reads TGTGCCAGTAGTATAGATAGTAATCGAGATACGCAGTATTTT.

This clone was counted once. J is TRBJ1-2 and V is TRBV25-1; D might be TRBD1 (5 bases). The CDR3 spans 16 residues. Germline V gives CDR1 MGHDK, CDR2 SYGVNS. V was pared by 6 bases and J by 3 bases, with 20 bases between. CDR3 sequence (DNA): TGTGCCAGCAGCTCGACTGGCCCCCAGGGATACTATGGCTACACCTTC. It translates to CASSSTGPQGYYGYTF.

The chain uses TRBV2 and TRBJ1-3; tentatively, D is TRBD1 (6 bases). CDR1 is SNHLY, CDR2 FYNNEI, per germline. The CDR3 runs to 14 residues. The V end lost 7 bases, the J end lost 6 bases, and 16 bases lay between the germline ends. The CDR3 loop reads CASNPQGFVNTIYF. CDR3 nucleotide sequence: TGTGCCAGCAATCCACAGGGATTCGTAAACACCATATATTTT.

This chain uses TRBV7-9 with TRBJ2-1, with 9 bases matching TRBD1. V shed 0 bases and J 14 bases; nucleotides not matched to a gene: 5. The CDR3 loop spans 13 amino acids. Germline V gene sequence: CDR1 SEHNR, CDR2 FQNEAQ (reference sequence). CDR3 sequence (DNA): TGTGCCAGCAGCTTAGCCACCGGGACAGGGAAGTTCTTC. Its protein is CASSLATGTGKFF.

CDR3 region: CASSLDPTGTGAYEQYF. CDR3 bases: TGCGCCAGCAGCTTGGACCCTACCGGGACAGGGGCCTACGAGCAGTACTTC. The rearrangement uses TRBV5-1 and TRBJ2-7; 10 nucleotides align to TRBD1. Germline loops: CDR1 SGHRS, CDR2 YFSETQ. The junction had 8 bases not matched to a gene; V was cut back by 0 bases and J by 2 bases. CDR3 length: 17 amino acids.

This clone was recorded a few times. The rearrangement links TRBV5-1 to TRBJ1-4; the match to TRBD1 covers 7 bases. CDR1 and CDR2 from the germline V gene are SGHRS and YFSETQ. This CDR3 contains 15 residues. V gave up 6 bases and J gave up 6 bases; unmatched junction bases: 11. CDR3 nucleotide sequence: TGCGCCAGCAACCCAGGGACAGATCCTTATGAAAAACTGTTTTTT. Translated, it gives CASNPGTDPYEKLFF.

The chain recombines TRBV6-5 with TRBJ1-4, with TRBD1 matching 8 bases. Unmatched junction bases numbered 1, after V lost 5 bases and J lost 8 bases. The CDR3 sequence is 12 residues long. Per the germline V gene, CDR1 is MNHEY and CDR2 is SVGAGI. The CDR3 region has the DNA TGTGCCAGCAGTAACAGGGGGGAAAAACTGTTTTTT. Translated, it gives CASSNRGEKLFF.

The chain combines TRBV6-5 with TRBJ2-5, with 10 bases identical to TRBD2. Per germline, CDR1 MNHEY and CDR2 SVGAGI. Trimming at V came to 6 bases and at J to 5 bases, leaving 6 bases not matched to a gene. This CDR3 comprises 14 residues. CDR3 DNA: TGTGCCAGCAGGGAAGCGGGGGGGATGGAGACCCAGTACTTC. Translating it yields CASREAGGMETQYF.

The chain combines TRBV5-1 with TRBJ1-2; 9 bases map to TRBD1. Trimming cost V 3 bases and J 4 bases; bases outside gene matches: 7. Germline CDR1 is SGHRS and CDR2 is YFSETQ. The CDR3 sequence is 15 residues long. Here the CDR3 reads CASSSVGQGPYGYTF. DNA for the CDR3: TGCGCCAGCAGCTCGGTGGGACAGGGACCCTATGGCTACACCTTC.

The genes are TRBV7-2 and TRBJ2-2; D is undetermined. CDR1 and CDR2 from the germline V gene are SGHTA and FQGNSA. This CDR3 has 12 amino acids. V was clipped by 5 bases and J by 6 bases, with 7 bases between them. In DNA form, the CDR3 reads TGTGCCAGCAGCCGCAGTGCCGGGGAGCTGTTTTTT. It codes for CASSRSAGELFF.

The chain links TRBV29-1 to TRBJ2-1; D is possibly TRBD1 (6 bases). CDR1 and CDR2 (germline): SQVTM, ANQGSEA. The CDR3 consists of 14 residues. V lost 6 bases to trimming and J lost 5 bases, with 17 bases between them. This chain's CDR3 is CSVRYRVQNNEQFF. In DNA, the CDR3 is TGCAGCGTGCGATACAGGGTTCAGAACAATGAGCAGTTCTTC.

V gene TRBV6-4 combines with J gene TRBJ1-1; no definite D call. The CDR3 contains 13 residues. CDR1 is MRHNA, CDR2 SNTAGT, per germline. Trimming stripped 5 bases from V and 0 bases from J, with 7 bases between. This CDR3 reads CASSFSVNTEAFF. The CDR3 nucleotides are TGTGCCAGCAGTTTTTCAGTGAACACTGAAGCTTTCTTT.